This T cell receptor (beta chain) was recovered during a study of shared clonotypes between healthy human individuals. Sequencing was performed with immunoSEQ multiplex PCR; in TCRdb, only in-frame clones are kept and a portion is missing. The sample holds over 1.5 million clones, around 98% seen once. Sequencing input: naive CD4+ T cells sorted from blood. Stated subset: CD45RA+ positively selected. This receptor was taken from a man under 40 in good health.

CDR3 residues: CASSVQFGENEQFF. DNA of the CDR3: TGTGCCAGCAGCGTACAGTTCGGGGAGAATGAGCAGTTCTTC. The chain couples TRBV9 to TRBJ2-1; possible D gene TRBD2, 5 bases. This CDR3 has 14 residues. In germline, CDR1 is SGDLS, CDR2 YYNGEE. The ends were cut back, 1 base at V and 7 bases at J, with 12 bases in the middle.